Below, one TCR beta chain is given with its context. This clonotype was counted a few times. It has no known antigen specificity. Qualities for individual bases were not recorded, and no much larger clone is one base off. Library prep was done by 5' RACE. Sequencing was carried out with an Illumina HiSeq 2500. The second PCR ran for roughly 6 to 11 cycles and used a J-beta primer mix along with a sample-barcoded 5' primer. Each TCR beta cDNA molecule received a unique molecular identifier from a template-switch 5' adaptor carrying 12 random nucleotides. At least 2.5 million CDR3-containing paired-end reads were obtained from each sample. The Mint cDNA synthesis kit, primed by a TRBC-specific oligonucleotide, was used to synthesize first-strand cDNA from all RNA. After uracil-DNA glycosylase treatment, a first 18-cycle PCR used universal primers M1SS and BC2_uni_R on all cDNA. The original pipeline was this. Normalization of each sample was performed by random selection of 1 million high-quality reads, each carrying a distinct molecular identifier. Reads with shared molecular identifiers were discarded instead of being binned into consensus sequences. MiTCR, run with a Q25 quality threshold and the strictest error-elimination algorithm, handled CDR3 identification, clonotype clustering and error correction. A nonparametric unseen species model with Euler transformation was used to estimate a lower bound on total TCR beta diversity. Using fastp at Q25 and MiXCR, TCRdb reprocessed the public reads and kept productive beta chains. Rows with a matching CDR3 protein are joined into one entry that keeps the most common DNA and genes. These V and J calls rely on TCRdb rather than the paper's analysis. The sample table lists hundreds of thousands of distinct CDR3 sequences, around 62% of them with a count of one. The top ten constitute about 27% of the sample.

This entry comes from a study of blood T cells in healthy people across ages (dated by TCRdb to 2014 to 2015). About the full investigation: In model experiments, template switching captured roughly one uniquely barcoded TCR beta cDNA molecule for every two T cells. Age-related changes in TCR beta repertoire diversity were measured in the study by deep sequencing normalized with unique cDNA molecular identifiers. The donors were divided into four age groups: young (average roughly 17 years), middle-aged (approximately 39), aged (approximately 62) and long-lived (more than 75). To avoid experimental bias, donors of different ages were randomly spread across the sequencing lanes. For two donors (one aged 18 to 30 and one aged 80 or older), the study analyzed two additional independent replicas of 1 million unique cDNA reads from the same blood draw. On the study overall, not on this receptor specifically: Bulk unsorted PBMC profiling prevented conclusive comparison of naive and antigen-experienced compartments. The long-lived group showed more naive CD4+ T cells, fewer expanded clones and increased TCR diversity than the aged group, suggesting age selection. Total diversity estimates from one million sequenced T cells were considered lower bounds and underestimates. There was a strong correlation between observed TCR beta diversity and the percentage of naive T cells measured by flow cytometry. As age increased, observed TCR beta diversity per million T cells dropped in a roughly linear way, and a significant reduction was already evident by age 40. Because the CMV infection status of the donors was unknown, age-related changes in expanded clonotypes may potentially have been confounded.

The CDR3 has 16 amino acids, counting the end cysteine and phenylalanine. Solely the CDR3 DNA is kept, with 48 bases framed from the first base. CDR1 and CDR2 are read off the germline V gene (reference sequence) as DFQATT and SNEGSKA. V has 0 bases trimmed and J has 8 bases trimmed; junction bases matching no gene number 11. The approximately 41 donors, aged about 6 to 95 years, were systemically healthy Caucasian individuals from Russia. Each donor gave roughly 11 milliliters of peripheral blood, drawn into EDTA-treated Vacutainer tubes. Ficoll-Paque density-gradient centrifugation was used to isolate PBMCs, with at least 6 million obtained per sample. Total RNA was extracted from PBMCs with Trizol reagent, with at least 5.5 micrograms obtained per sample. The percentages of naive CD45RAhigh/CD27high T cells were determined by flow cytometry on a PBMC aliquot from every donor.

This sequence originates from a man between 25 and 39 years old in good health. Sample: blood. The chain joins TRBV20-1 to TRBJ2-1; the junction holds 9 bases that match TRBD2. The CDR3 reads as follows: CSARDSMSGGPDEQFF. In nucleotide form, the sequence is TGCAGTGCTAGAGATTCAATGAGCGGGGGGCCCGATGAGCAGTTCTTC.